This T cell receptor beta chain came from a study of metastatic and nonmetastatic thyroid tumors. On the study more broadly: The authors compared repertoires across blood and tumor or nodule tissue from malignant and benign thyroid patients.

The table lists this clone with many counts. What it binds is not known. The same CDR3 can be traced to other DNA sequences in this sample. Ahead of thyroid surgery, no patient had received treatment of any kind. Points from the study as a whole: Malignant tumors reportedly showed significantly higher TCR beta diversity than benign nodules in both blood and tumor.

Trimming cost V 8 bases and J 7 bases; bases outside gene matches: 7. The CDR3 runs 14 residues. Looked up from germline, CDR1 is LNHDA and CDR2 is SQIVND (reference sequence). MiXCR reprocessed the PCR reads for TCRdb. This sample has about 25,000 clones, with about an eighth found just once. The chain employs TRBV19 and TRBJ2-2, with 10 positions matching TRBD1. The sample consisted of blood. The receptor comes from a female donor with papillary thyroid cancer or a benign thyroid nodule (not recorded which). Some clones in this sample may be carry-over from other donors' samples. The CDR3 is CASFGTGVIGELFF. The CDR3 nucleotides read TGTGCCAGTTTTGGGACAGGGGTGATCGGGGAGCTGTTTTTT.